This T cell receptor beta chain was recovered during a study of Graves' ophthalmopathy and Graves' hyperthyroidism. At least ten counts were recorded for this clonotype. The length of the CDR3 is 16 residues. The V segment lost 6 bases and the J segment 9 bases; nucleotides outside the gene matches: 11. CDR1 and CDR2 from the germline V gene are MNHEY and SVGAGI. The authors amplified TCR beta CDR3 regions, and they did so from RNA transcripts for repertoire sequencing. RT-PCR with HTBI primers came first, then second-round multiplex PCR. TCRdb independently ran MiXCR on the multiplex PCR reads; one entry per CDR3 protein. The sample contains approximately 380,000 distinct CDR3 sequences, over 20% of which appear only once.

The TCR comes from a young woman with stable Graves' hyperthyroidism. The gene calls are TRBV6-5 and TRBJ2-2, with TRBD2 matching 12 bases. Sequences were obtained from peripheral blood. The CDR3 coding sequence is TGTGCCAGCAGGTCGCGACTAGCGGGAGATGTTCGGGAGCTGTTTTTT. Translated: CASRSRLAGDVRELFF.